Below, one TCR beta chain is given with its context. This record comes from a study of blood T cell repertoires in COVID-19. Losses at the gene ends were 10 bases for V and 3 bases for J; bases not matched to a gene: 8. Germline V gene data show CDR1 as MNHEY and CDR2 as SVGAGI. This CDR3 is built from 15 residues. This table comes from immunoSEQ multiplex PCR, and its TCRdb copy is limited to in-frame clones, with some not included. Of 200,000 to 250,000 clones listed, 65% to 85% were seen once; the top ten hold approximately 6.8%. This TCR derives from a woman aged 40 to 55 who had recovered from COVID-19. This chain links TRBV6-5 with TRBJ2-1, with 11 bases identical to TRBD1. The sample taken for sequencing was PBMCs or T cells enriched from blood (not recorded which). In DNA form, the CDR3 reads TGTGCCACAGAGCCGGGGACAGGGGGCTACAATGAGCAGTTCTTC. Translating gives CATEPGTGGYNEQFF.